This TCR beta chain was identified in a study of shared clonotypes between healthy human individuals. V was pared by 4 bases and J by 3 bases, with 12 bases between. Germline CDR1 reads LGHNA; CDR2 reads YSLEER. This CDR3 is built from 14 residues. Assay: immunoSEQ multiplex PCR; the TCRdb copy retains only in-frame clones and omits some. The repertoire has over a million clones, around 82% of them found once; the top ten carry roughly 0.65%. The clonotype comes from a man aged 18 to 30 in good health. Some clones in this sample may be carry-over from other donors' samples. The rearrangement links TRBV4-3 to TRBJ1-2; no definite D call. Sequencing was performed on memory CD4+ T cells from PBMCs. As for subset: CD45RA-negative fraction. CDR3 in amino acids: CASSRIVGYYGYTF. DNA of the CDR3: TGCGCCAGCAGCCGCATAGTGGGATACTATGGCTACACCTTC.